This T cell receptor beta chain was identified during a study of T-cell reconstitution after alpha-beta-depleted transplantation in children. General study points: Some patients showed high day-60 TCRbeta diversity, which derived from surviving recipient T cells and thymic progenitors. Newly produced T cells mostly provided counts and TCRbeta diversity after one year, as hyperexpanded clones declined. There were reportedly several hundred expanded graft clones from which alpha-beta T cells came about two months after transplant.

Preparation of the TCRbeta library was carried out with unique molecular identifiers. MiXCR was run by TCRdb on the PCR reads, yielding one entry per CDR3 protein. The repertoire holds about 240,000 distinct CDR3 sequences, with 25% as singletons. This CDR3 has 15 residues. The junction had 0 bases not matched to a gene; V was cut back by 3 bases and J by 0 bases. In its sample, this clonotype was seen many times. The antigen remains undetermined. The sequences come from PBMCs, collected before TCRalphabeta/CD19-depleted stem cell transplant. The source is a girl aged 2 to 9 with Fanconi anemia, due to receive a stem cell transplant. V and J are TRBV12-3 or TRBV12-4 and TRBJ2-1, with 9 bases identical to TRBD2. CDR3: CASSFSGSSYNEQFF. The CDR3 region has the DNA TGTGCCAGCAGTTTTAGCGGGAGCTCCTACAATGAGCAGTTCTTC.